The 14 T cell receptor beta chains presented below share a single source sample, sequenced in a study of post-analysis software for immune sequencing data. The TCR beta cDNA libraries carried unique molecular identifiers. TCRdb reanalysed the PCR reads using MiXCR and keeps one entry per CDR3 protein. The sample includes roughly 730,000 distinct CDR3 sequences, roughly 29% of them seen just once. These receptors are not linked to any known antigen. General study points: Patients had higher frequencies than controls of a handful of TRBV segments, including TRBV5-6, TRBV5-1 and TRBV20-1.

The sequenced sample was blood. These receptor sequences come from a girl between 10 and 17 years old with multiple sclerosis.

In its sample, this clonotype was seen a few times. The gene calls are TRBV5-1 and TRBJ2-3; D is possibly TRBD1 or TRBD2 (6 bases each). In germline, CDR1 is SGHRS, CDR2 YFSETQ. The CDR3 spans 14 residues. V was shortened by 7 bases and J by 5 bases, with 17 bases between the two germline ends. The CDR3 region has the DNA TGCGCCAGCGGAGCCCTGGGGGGCGGAGATACGCAGTATTTT. It yields the protein CASGALGGGDTQYF.

This clonotype came up a few times. The chain recombines TRBV12-3 or TRBV12-4 with TRBJ2-5; D uncertain. CDR3 size: 14 residues. Trimming left V 3 bases short and J 3 bases short, with 11 bases between. The CDR3 region is CASSLPDIEETQYF. Written as DNA, the CDR3 is TGTGCCAGCAGTTTGCCGGATATCGAAGAGACCCAGTACTTC.

The sample holds a few counts of this clonotype. The chain recombines TRBV29-1 with TRBJ2-7, with 8 positions matching TRBD2. Losses at the gene ends were 6 bases for V and 6 bases for J; bases not matched to a gene: 13. Germline CDR1 and CDR2: SQVTM and ANQGSEA. The CDR3 spans 14 residues. CDR3 sequence: CSVPTSVEGGEQYF. In DNA, the CDR3 is TGCAGCGTCCCGACTAGCGTGGAGGGGGGCGAGCAGTACTTC.

This clonotype has a handful of counts. The gene calls are TRBV7-9 and TRBJ1-1, with unresolved D. The CDR3 consists of 14 residues. Germline V gene lookup returns CDR1 SEHNR and CDR2 FQNEAQ (reference sequence). V lost 4 bases to trimming and J lost 2 bases, with 11 bases between them. CDR3 in amino acids: CASSSGPVNTEAFF. The CDR3 DNA sequence: TGTGCCAGCAGCTCCGGGCCGGTAAACACTGAAGCTTTCTTT.

This clonotype was picked up a small number of times. The J gene is TRBJ1-6, the V gene TRBV7-2; D not certain. Germline V gene lookup returns CDR1 SGHTA and CDR2 FQGNSA. The V end lost 3 bases, the J end lost 6 bases, and 12 bases lay between the germline ends. CDR3 length: 15 amino acids. CDR3 loop: CASSLAVTLNSPLHF. CDR3 coding DNA: TGTGCCAGCAGCTTGGCAGTGACTCTTAATTCACCCCTCCACTTT.

This clonotype came up a few times. The rearrangement uses TRBV27 and TRBJ2-7, with TRBD2 matching over 11 bases. The CDR3 spans 12 residues. Per germline, CDR1 MNHEY and CDR2 SMNVEV (reference sequence). V lost 10 bases, J lost 7 bases, and 6 bases stayed unmatched. CDR3 DNA sequence: TGTGCCACCGCCCTAGCGGGGGGAGAGCAGTACTTC. The encoded protein is CATALAGGEQYF.

The chain employs TRBV27 and TRBJ2-5; D may be TRBD1 or TRBD2 (5 bases each). The CDR3 loop spans 15 amino acids. V was clipped by 2 bases and J by 7 bases, with 17 bases between them. Per germline, CDR1 MNHEY and CDR2 SMNVEV (reference sequence). In DNA form, the CDR3 reads TGTGCCAGCAGTTTAGGGCCGGGGCGCGATCGGACCCAGTACTTC. Translation: CASSLGPGRDRTQYF.

This clonotype was found a few times. The gene calls are TRBV7-8 and TRBJ2-1; weak D call: TRBD1 (5 bases). The CDR3 consists of 17 residues. Trimming removed 5 bases from V and 9 bases from J, with 26 bases in between. Germline CDR1 is SGHVS and CDR2 is FQNEAQ. The CDR3 nucleotides read TGTGCCAGCAGCCGTAGGGGTGGGATTGGGGTCCTAACTGAGCAGTTCTTC. Amino acids: CASSRRGGIGVLTEQFF.

The J gene is TRBJ2-1, the V gene TRBV15; no reliable D call. The CDR3 length is 16 residues. CDR1 is LNHNV, CDR2 YYDKDF, per germline (reference sequence). The V and J ends lost 0 bases and 0 bases respectively, with 9 bases between them. The CDR3 loop is CATSRERTGSYNEQFF. DNA for the CDR3: TGTGCCACCAGCAGAGAGAGAACGGGCTCCTACAATGAGCAGTTCTTC.

The chain uses TRBV19 and TRBJ2-1, with 9 positions matching TRBD2. In germline, CDR1 is LNHDA, CDR2 SQIVND (reference sequence). Germline trimming cut 5 bases from V and 2 bases from J; bases unmatched to any gene: 7. The CDR3 runs to 16 residues. This chain's CDR3 is CASSLASGAPYNEQFF. DNA for the CDR3: TGTGCCAGTAGTTTGGCTAGCGGGGCCCCCTACAATGAGCAGTTCTTC.

The chain is built from TRBV10-3 and TRBJ1-2; D unresolved. Germline-derived CDR1 and CDR2 are ENHRY and SYGVKD. Trimming stripped 7 bases from V and 2 bases from J, with 11 bases between. This CDR3 region has 13 residues. CDR3 sequence reads: CAIKGGLNYGYTF. CDR3 nucleotides: TGTGCCATCAAGGGAGGGCTAAACTATGGCTACACCTTC.

J is TRBJ1-2 and V is TRBV6-6, with D possibly being TRBD1 (5 bases). The CDR3 has 13 residues. The V end lost 8 bases, the J end lost 4 bases, and 14 bases lay between the germline ends. The germline CDR1 and CDR2 sequences are MNHNY and SVGAGI (reference sequence). CDR3 sequence: CASPLRESYGYTF. DNA of the CDR3: TGTGCCAGCCCCCTCAGGGAGTCCTATGGCTACACCTTC.

A few counts support this clonotype. The chain uses TRBV7-9 and TRBJ1-2; perhaps TRBD1 as D (5 bases). The CDR3 sequence is 14 residues long. Trimming pared 5 bases from V and 4 bases from J, leaving 14 bases between. Per the germline V gene, CDR1 is SEHNR and CDR2 is FQNEAQ (reference sequence). CDR3 DNA: TGTGCCAGCAGCCCCGCGGGGGAGGGCTATGGCTACACCTTC. It translates to CASSPAGEGYGYTF.

This clonotype was seen more than once but under ten times. The rearrangement joins TRBV29-1 to TRBJ2-7, with 11 positions matching TRBD2. Germline CDR1 and CDR2: SQVTM and ANQGSEA. Trimming removed 1 base from V and 10 bases from J; junction bases left unmatched: 3. This CDR3 spans 12 amino acids. Written as DNA, the CDR3 is TGCAGCGTTGAAGTTACTAGCGGGAGCCAGTACTTC. The encoded protein is CSVEVTSGSQYF.